Listed below are T cell receptor beta chains from one sample, sequenced in a study of T cell changes during pregnancy in multiple sclerosis. Profiled with immunoSEQ multiplex PCR; TCRdb holds only in-frame clones, not every one. The sample shows approximately 21,000 clones, approximately 90% of them seen only once. The sequencing here drew on CD8+ T cells from peripheral blood mononuclear cells, taken in the first trimester of pregnancy. These receptors all come from a female donor with multiple sclerosis, enrolled in a pregnancy study. The CDR3 runs from the conserved cysteine through the conserved F or W. D genes are given only for firm matches. Expanded clones get a size class; other rows say once, few or many, or leave the size out.

D	V	size	J	CDR3	DNA
TRBD1	TRBV14	NA	TRBJ2-7	CASSRSDRGYEQYF	TGTGCCAGCAGCCGGAGCGACAGGGGGTACGAGCAGTACTTC
TRBD1	TRBV7-6	NA	TRBJ2-3	CASSIGQGIQPDTQYF	TGTGCCAGCAGCATTGGACAGGGGATTCAACCAGATACGCAGTATTTT
NA	TRBV27	NA	TRBJ2-3	CASSSYTDTQYF	TGTGCCAGCAGTTCTTATACAGATACGCAGTATTTT
TRBD2	TRBV6-1	medium-sized	TRBJ2-7	CASSDDLAGGVSYEQYF	TGTGCCAGCAGTGACGATCTGGCGGGAGGGGTCTCCTACGAGCAGTACTTC
TRBD1	TRBV5-1	NA	TRBJ1-1	CASSPRQGRRTEAFF	TGCGCCAGCAGCCCCAGACAGGGGAGACGGACTGAAGCTTTCTTT
NA	TRBV27	NA	TRBJ2-1	CASSFPRAGNEQFF	TGTGCCAGCAGTTTCCCCAGGGCGGGGAATGAGCAGTTCTTC
NA	TRBV4-3	NA	TRBJ2-3	CASSQGKGSGTDTQYF	TGCGCCAGCAGCCAAGGGAAAGGTAGCGGCACAGATACGCAGTATTTT
NA	TRBV12-5	NA	TRBJ2-7	CASGLIANPYEQYF	TGTGCTAGTGGTTTGATCGCTAACCCCTACGAGCAGTACTTC
TRBD2	TRBV5-1	once	TRBJ2-1	CASSLEGLADSSYNEQFF	TGCGCCAGCAGCTTGGAAGGTCTAGCGGATAGCTCCTACAATGAGCAGTTCTTC
NA	TRBV2	NA	TRBJ2-2	CASSDNIANTGELFF	TGTGCCAGCAGTGATAACATCGCGAACACCGGGGAGCTGTTTTTT
NA	TRBV19	NA	TRBJ2-1	CASSISEVAEFYNEQFF	TGTGCCAGTAGTATCTCTGAGGTAGCGGAGTTTTACAATGAGCAGTTCTTC
NA	TRBV6-1	NA	TRBJ1-5	CASSEAAGFQPQHF	TGTGCCAGCAGTGAAGCGGCGGGATTCCAGCCCCAGCATTTT
NA	TRBV19	NA	TRBJ2-3	CASRDRIGSTDTQYF	TGTGCCAGCCGTGACAGAATCGGGAGCACAGATACGCAGTATTTT
TRBD2	TRBV7-9	NA	TRBJ2-7	CASSPRGGLAVYEQYF	TGTGCCAGCAGCCCCCGGGGGGGACTAGCGGTTTACGAGCAGTACTTC
TRBD2	TRBV28	medium-sized	TRBJ2-7	CASATPTSAVSEQYF	TGTGCCAGCGCTACCCCGACTAGCGCCGTATCTGAGCAGTACTTC
TRBD1	TRBV5-6	NA	TRBJ1-5	CASSLVQGELHF	TGTGCCAGCAGCTTGGTACAGGGGGAGTTGCATTTT
NA	TRBV10-2	NA	TRBJ2-7	CASSGLLTYEQYF	TGCGCCAGCTCGGGACTGCTAACCTACGAGCAGTACTTC
NA	TRBV29-1	NA	TRBJ2-1	CSVVVAGYNEQFF	TGCAGCGTTGTCGTGGCTGGCTACAATGAGCAGTTCTTC
NA	TRBV28	NA	TRBJ2-5	CASTTTHLAGPLRAETQYF	TGTGCCAGCACCACTACCCACCTGGCAGGGCCCCTTCGTGCAGAGACCCAGTACTTC
NA	TRBV10-3	NA	TRBJ2-7	CAISQTGGEGEQYF	TGTGCCATCAGCCAAACAGGGGGGGAAGGTGAGCAGTACTTC
NA	TRBV4-3	NA	TRBJ2-5	CASSQVAGRETQYF	TGCGCCAGCAGCCAAGTCGCGGGACGGGAGACCCAGTACTTC
NA	TRBV23-1	NA	TRBJ2-7	CASTPGAEQYF	TGCGCCAGCACTCCGGGAGCCGAGCAGTACTTC
TRBD2	TRBV6-4	medium-sized	TRBJ2-3	CASSDLGLATDTQYF	TGTGCCAGCAGTGACTTGGGACTAGCGACAGATACGCAGTATTTT
TRBD2	TRBV28	NA	TRBJ2-3	CASSTSLAEARTDTQYF	TGTGCCAGCAGTACCTCACTAGCGGAGGCCCGCACAGATACGCAGTATTTT
NA	TRBV7-9	NA	TRBJ2-7	CASSLASSYEQYF	TGTGCCAGCAGCTTAGCCTCTTCCTACGAGCAGTACTTC
NA	TRBV13	NA	TRBJ2-7	CASSLGGHYYEQYF	TGTGCCAGCAGCTTAGGTGGACATTACTACGAGCAGTACTTC
NA	TRBV15	NA	TRBJ1-4	CATSGWGGNNEKLFF	TGTGCCACCAGCGGGTGGGGGGGCAATAATGAAAAACTGTTTTTT
NA	TRBV15	NA	TRBJ1-3	CATRGGTGNTIYF	TGTGCCACCAGGGGAGGCACTGGAAACACCATATATTTT
TRBD1	TRBV5-6	NA	TRBJ1-2	CASSSGTGGHGYTF	TGTGCCAGCAGCTCGGGGACAGGGGGCCATGGCTACACCTTC
NA	TRBV5-4	NA	TRBJ1-6	CASSLEIPTGYSPLHF	TGTGCCAGCAGCTTGGAAATACCGACAGGCTATTCACCCCTCCACTTT
NA	TRBV6-1	NA	TRBJ2-7	CATLLERSYEQYF	TGTGCCACCCTCTTGGAGAGGTCCTACGAGCAGTACTTC
NA	TRBV7-9	NA	TRBJ2-1	CASSPQIASASSYNEQFF	TGTGCCAGCAGCCCACAAATCGCTAGCGCGAGCTCCTACAATGAGCAGTTCTTC
NA	TRBV27	NA	TRBJ2-2	CASSLPTGELFF	TGTGCCAGCAGTTTACCTACCGGGGAGCTGTTTTTT
TRBD1	TRBV27	NA	TRBJ1-2	CASCRTGGLRYTF	TGTGCCAGCTGTCGGACAGGGGGCCTCCGCTACACCTTC
NA	TRBV7-9	NA	TRBJ1-1	CASSGSGLNTMNTEAFF	TGTGCCAGCAGTGGATCGGGACTAAACACTATGAACACTGAAGCTTTCTTT
NA	TRBV28	once	TRBJ1-1	CASVEPNTEAFF	TGTGCCAGCGTAGAACCGAACACTGAAGCTTTCTTT
NA	TRBV7-8	NA	TRBJ2-7	CASSPLLAGTPSYEQYF	TGTGCCAGCAGCCCGCTGCTGGCGGGGACCCCCTCCTACGAGCAGTACTTC
TRBD1	TRBV9	NA	TRBJ2-2	CASSVGQGMAGELFF	TGTGCCAGCAGCGTCGGACAGGGGATGGCCGGGGAGCTGTTTTTT
NA	TRBV18	NA	TRBJ1-2	CASSPDGREDYGYTF	TGTGCCAGCTCACCCGATGGCAGGGAGGACTATGGCTACACCTTC
NA	TRBV5-6	NA	TRBJ1-2	CASSLDVGEYYGYTF	TGTGCCAGCAGCTTGGATGTAGGGGAATATTATGGCTACACCTTC
NA	TRBV4-3	NA	TRBJ1-2	CASSQGQAQKFYGYTF	TGCGCCAGCAGCCAAGGCCAGGCCCAAAAATTCTATGGCTACACCTTC
TRBD2	TRBV4-2	NA	TRBJ2-5	CASSQEPLAGRQETQYF	TGTGCCAGCAGCCAAGAACCGCTAGCGGGACGACAAGAGACCCAGTACTTC
NA	TRBV29-1	NA	TRBJ1-4	CSVRGGSNEKLFF	TGCAGCGTGCGGGGGGGGTCTAATGAAAAACTGTTTTTT
TRBD1	TRBV28	NA	TRBJ2-7	CASSLPSGGSYEQYF	TGTGCCAGCAGTTTACCTTCAGGGGGCTCCTACGAGCAGTACTTC
TRBD1	TRBV27	NA	TRBJ2-7	CASSGQGKTYEQYF	TGTGCCAGCAGTGGACAGGGAAAAACCTACGAGCAGTACTTC
NA	TRBV6-4	NA	TRBJ2-3	CASSDGAGTDTQYF	TGTGCCAGCAGTGACGGGGCTGGCACAGATACGCAGTATTTT
NA	TRBV27	NA	TRBJ2-1	CASSLRKRGEQFF	TGTGCCAGCAGTTTAAGGAAGCGCGGTGAGCAGTTCTTC
NA	TRBV5-1	NA	TRBJ2-7	CASTSHEQYF	TGCGCCAGCACTAGCCACGAGCAGTACTTC
NA	TRBV11-2	NA	TRBJ2-7	CASSRADSAFGYEQYF	TGTGCCAGCAGCCGAGCGGACAGCGCGTTCGGGTACGAGCAGTACTTC